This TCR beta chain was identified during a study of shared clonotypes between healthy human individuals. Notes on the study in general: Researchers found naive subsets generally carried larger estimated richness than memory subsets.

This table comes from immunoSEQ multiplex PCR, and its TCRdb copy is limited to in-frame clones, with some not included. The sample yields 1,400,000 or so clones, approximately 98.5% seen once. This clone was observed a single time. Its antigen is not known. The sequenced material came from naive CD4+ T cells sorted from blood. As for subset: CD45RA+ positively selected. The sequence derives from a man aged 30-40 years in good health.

The CDR3 here is CASSQVADLYEQYF. In DNA form, the CDR3 reads TGCGCCAGCAGCCAAGTGGCAGACCTCTACGAGCAGTACTTC. The chain recombines TRBV4-1 with TRBJ2-7; D gene uncertain. The V gene lost 1 base and the J gene lost 3 bases, with 10 bases spanning the gap. The CDR3 is 14 amino acids. Germline V gene lookup returns CDR1 MGHRA and CDR2 YSYEKL.